This passage covers 11 T cell receptor beta chains from one sample sequenced in a study of CD8 T cells in Susac syndrome. Reverse transcription of 0.5 to 1 ug RNA was performed with random hexamers. TCRdb analysed the immunoSEQ multiplex PCR reads with MiXCR anew, one entry per CDR3 protein. Among 90,000 to 150,000 distinct CDR3 sequences listed, around 94% were seen once. Sequencing input: CD4+ T cells from PBMCs. Source of these receptors: a human donor in good health.

The V call is TRBV9, the J call TRBJ2-6; possible D gene TRBD1, 7 bases. V gave up 4 bases and J gave up 3 bases, with 14 bases separating them. In germline, CDR1 is SGDLS, CDR2 YYNGEE. The CDR3 consists of 16 residues. CDR3 region: CASSRGRGGGANVLTF. CDR3 coding DNA: TGTGCCAGCAGCAGGGGGCGGGGAGGTGGGGCCAACGTCCTGACTTTC.

This clonotype was counted a single time. The V gene is TRBV29-1, the J gene TRBJ1-1; no reliable D call. From germline, CDR1 is SQVTM and CDR2 ANQGSEA. This CDR3 is 13 amino acids long. V was cut by 4 bases and J by 2 bases, with 11 bases left in between. In nucleotides, the CDR3 is TGCAGCGTTGGAAGGAAAATCAACACTGAAGCTTTCTTT. The encoded protein is CSVGRKINTEAFF.

The CDR3 nucleotides read TGTGCCAGCAGCGACAAGGGAACCCCACAGCATTTT. It encodes CASSDKGTPQHF. The genes are TRBV6-5 and TRBJ1-5; no firm D call. Germline CDR1 reads MNHEY; CDR2 reads SVGAGI. The CDR3 has 12 amino acids. Trimming pared 6 bases from V and 13 bases from J, leaving 16 bases between.

This clonotype was seen once. CDR3 residues: CASSFQGSGNEQYF. CDR3 bases: TGTGCCAGCAGTTTCCAAGGGTCGGGGAACGAGCAGTACTTC. The chain combines TRBV27 with TRBJ2-7; weak D call: TRBD2 (5 bases). CDR3 length: 14 residues. Germline assignment: CDR1 MNHEY and CDR2 SMNVEV (reference sequence). V was shortened by 3 bases and J by 5 bases, with 14 bases between the two germline ends.

This clonotype was seen just once. Written as DNA, the CDR3 is TGTGCCACCAGTGGTGGGGATACGCAGTATTTT. Protein: CATSGGDTQYF. The chain joins TRBV24-1 to TRBJ2-3; D is uncertain. The V gene's germline CDR1 is KGHDR and CDR2 SFDVKD. The CDR3 is made up of 11 amino acids. The germline V and J ends were trimmed by 5 bases and 6 bases, with 5 bases remaining between them.

The J gene is TRBJ2-3, the V gene TRBV3-1, with TRBD1 identical over 10 bases. The CDR3 is 15 amino acids. V lost 3 bases and J lost 3; bases outside the gene matches: 3. In germline, CDR1 is LGHDT, CDR2 YNNKEL (reference sequence). The CDR3 spells CASSHRDRGTDTQYF. The CDR3 DNA is TGTGCCAGCAGCCACCGGGACAGGGGTACAGATACGCAGTATTTT.

The chain has TRBV2 and TRBJ2-1; 7 nucleotides line up with TRBD1. J gave up 4 bases and V 7 bases, and 7 bases lay outside the gene matches. The germline V gene has CDR1 SNHLY and CDR2 FYNNEI. The CDR3 covers 14 residues. CDR3 nucleotides: TGTGCCAGCACCGTGGGACAGTTGTACAATGAGCAGTTCTTC. This encodes CASTVGQLYNEQFF.

The genes are TRBV7-2 and TRBJ2-1; 8 nucleotides align to TRBD2. V dropped 2 bases and J dropped 2; count of bases not matched to a gene: 5. This CDR3 has 16 residues. Germline CDR1 is SGHTA and CDR2 is FQGNSA. DNA of the CDR3: TGTGCCAGCAGCTTATTCGCGGGAGGAACCTACAATGAGCAGTTCTTC. Protein: CASSLFAGGTYNEQFF.

This chain joins TRBV28 and TRBJ1-2; D unclear. V was trimmed by 2 bases and J by 3 bases, leaving 4 bases between them. The CDR3 is 12 residues long. The germline V gene encodes CDR1 MDHEN and CDR2 SYDVKM. This chain's CDR3 is CASSLPDYGYTF. For the CDR3, the DNA is TGTGCCAGCAGTTTACCGGACTATGGCTACACCTTC.

Written as DNA, the CDR3 is TGTGCCAGCAGCTCGGACAGGAGTGGAAATGAGCAGTTCTTC. It specifies CASSSDRSGNEQFF. V and J are TRBV7-9 and TRBJ2-1; 7 nucleotides agree with TRBD1. Losses at the gene ends were 4 bases for V and 7 bases for J; bases not matched to a gene: 7. This CDR3 is built from 14 residues. From germline, CDR1 is SEHNR and CDR2 FQNEAQ (reference sequence).

The chain carries TRBV7-3 and TRBJ2-2; TRBD2 matches at 7 bases. CDR1 is SGHTA and CDR2 is FQGTGA in the germline V gene. Losses at the gene ends were 5 bases for V and 4 bases for J; bases not matched to a gene: 4. The CDR3 consists of 14 residues. This CDR3 reads CASSVRTSTGELFF. The CDR3 bases are TGTGCCAGCAGCGTCAGGACTAGCACCGGGGAGCTGTTTTTT.